The source of this T cell receptor beta chain is a study of CXCR3-negative and CXCR3-positive naive CD8 T cells. This CDR3 has 16 amino acids. Germline CDR1 reads SEHNR; CDR2 reads FQNEAQ (reference sequence). Via 5' RACE with UMI labels, TRB cDNA libraries were prepared. TCRdb reworked the 5' RACE reads into one entry per CDR3 protein, no DNA. Recorded for this sample: 150,000 or so distinct CDR3 sequences. CD45RO-CCR7+CD27+CD95- cells counted as naive CD8+ T cells. The genes are TRBV7-9 and TRBJ2-3. Material: naive CXCR3- CD8+ T cells from blood. Subset defined: CD45RO-CCR7+CD27+CD95- naive CD8+ T cells lacking CXCR3 (TNR3-). This receptor was taken from a human donor in good health. Some clones in this sample may be carry-over from other donors' samples. The CDR3 sequence is CASSLATDLAPDTQYF.